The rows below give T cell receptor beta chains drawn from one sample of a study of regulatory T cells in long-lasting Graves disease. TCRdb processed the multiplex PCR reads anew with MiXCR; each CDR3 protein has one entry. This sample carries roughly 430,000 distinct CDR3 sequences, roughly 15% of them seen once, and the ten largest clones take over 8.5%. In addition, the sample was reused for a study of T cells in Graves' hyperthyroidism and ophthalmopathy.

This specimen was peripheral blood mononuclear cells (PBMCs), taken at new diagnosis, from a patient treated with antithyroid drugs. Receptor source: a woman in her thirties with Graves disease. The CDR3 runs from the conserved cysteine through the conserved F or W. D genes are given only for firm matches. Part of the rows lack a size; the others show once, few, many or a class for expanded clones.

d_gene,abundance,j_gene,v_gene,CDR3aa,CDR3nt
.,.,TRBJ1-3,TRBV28,CASRGFGNTIYF,TGTGCCAGCAGGGGGTTCGGAAACACCATATATTTT
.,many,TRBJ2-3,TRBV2,CASSARAGTDTQYF,TGTGCCAGCAGTGCTCGAGCGGGCACAGATACGCAGTATTTT
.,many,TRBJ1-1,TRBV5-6,CASSLSHLSRAYTEAFF,TGTGCCAGCAGCTTGTCACACCTCTCAAGAGCCTACACTGAAGCTTTCTTT
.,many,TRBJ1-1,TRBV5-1,CASSLLDTGNTEAFF,TGCGCCAGCAGCCTTTTGGACACGGGGAACACTGAAGCTTTCTTT
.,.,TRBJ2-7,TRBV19,CASSARGQGYEQYF,TGTGCCAGTAGTGCTCGGGGACAAGGCTACGAGCAGTACTTC
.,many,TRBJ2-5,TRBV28,CASTPAGTETQYF,TGTGCCAGCACCCCCGCTGGGACCGAGACCCAGTACTTC
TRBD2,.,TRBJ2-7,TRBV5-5,CASSLLAGGLYYEQYF,TGTGCCAGCAGCCTGCTAGCGGGAGGTCTCTACTACGAGCAGTACTTC
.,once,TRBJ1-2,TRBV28,CATGRTETSHGYTF,TGTGCCACCGGTAGGACGGAAACATCTCATGGCTACACCTTC
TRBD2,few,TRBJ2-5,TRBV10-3,CAIGDAGGAGTQYF,TGTGCCATCGGTGACGCGGGAGGGGCAGGGACCCAGTACTTC
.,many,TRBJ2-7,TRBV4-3,CASSQDRNYEQYF,TGCGCCAGCAGCCAAGATCGGAACTACGAGCAGTACTTC
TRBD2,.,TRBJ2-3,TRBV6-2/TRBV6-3,CASSPGGELTDTQYF,TGTGCCAGCAGCCCCGGGGGGGAGCTTACAGATACGCAGTATTTT
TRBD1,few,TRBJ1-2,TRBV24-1,CATSDPRQGPTNYGYTF,TGTGCCACCAGTGATCCCCGACAGGGACCCACTAACTATGGCTACACCTTC
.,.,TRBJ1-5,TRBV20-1,CSARDPPGGGNQPQHF,TGCAGTGCTAGAGATCCCCCGGGGGGCGGCAATCAGCCCCAGCATTTT
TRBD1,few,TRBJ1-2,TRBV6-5,CASSYSRGRYGYTF,TGTGCCAGCAGTTACTCCAGGGGGAGATATGGCTACACCTTC
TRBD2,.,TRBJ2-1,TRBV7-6,CASSPGTSGGLEQFF,TGTGCCAGCAGCCCTGGGACTAGCGGAGGTTTAGAGCAGTTCTTC
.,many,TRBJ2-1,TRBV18,CASSRRQDSYNEQFF,TGTGCCAGCAGTAGGAGGCAAGACTCCTACAATGAGCAGTTCTTC
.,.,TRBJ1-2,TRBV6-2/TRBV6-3,CASRENNYGYTF,TGTGCCAGCAGAGAGAATAACTATGGCTACACCTTC
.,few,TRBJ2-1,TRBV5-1,CASSLGGRRLGEQFF,TGCGCCAGCAGCTTAGGGGGACGGAGGCTGGGTGAGCAGTTCTTC
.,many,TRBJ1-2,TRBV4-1,CASSQDPGGYGYTF,TGCGCCAGCAGCCAAGATCCCGGAGGCTATGGCTACACCTTC
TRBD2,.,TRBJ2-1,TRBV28,CASSLYKVAGGRVGNEQFF,TGTGCCAGCAGTTTATATAAGGTAGCGGGAGGGCGGGTCGGCAATGAGCAGTTCTTC
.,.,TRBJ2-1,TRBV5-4,CASSLGEGGMNEQFF,TGTGCCAGCAGCTTGGGAGAAGGCGGGATGAATGAGCAGTTCTTC
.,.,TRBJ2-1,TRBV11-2,CASSQLGARGGYNEQFF,TGTGCCAGCAGCCAACTGGGCGCAAGGGGGGGTTACAATGAGCAGTTCTTC
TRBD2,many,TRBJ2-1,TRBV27,CASSTGTSGGEQFF,TGTGCCAGCAGTACAGGGACTAGCGGGGGAGAGCAGTTCTTC
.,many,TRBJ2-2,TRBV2,CASSEVPGLITGELFF,TGTGCCAGCAGTGAAGTCCCGGGACTGATCACCGGGGAGCTGTTTTTT
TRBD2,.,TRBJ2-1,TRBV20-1,CSALLADSYNEQFF,TGCAGTGCCTTACTAGCGGATTCCTACAATGAGCAGTTCTTC
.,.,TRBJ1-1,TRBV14,CASSQDLGGYRAFF,TGTGCCAGCAGCCAAGATTTGGGGGGATATAGAGCTTTCTTT